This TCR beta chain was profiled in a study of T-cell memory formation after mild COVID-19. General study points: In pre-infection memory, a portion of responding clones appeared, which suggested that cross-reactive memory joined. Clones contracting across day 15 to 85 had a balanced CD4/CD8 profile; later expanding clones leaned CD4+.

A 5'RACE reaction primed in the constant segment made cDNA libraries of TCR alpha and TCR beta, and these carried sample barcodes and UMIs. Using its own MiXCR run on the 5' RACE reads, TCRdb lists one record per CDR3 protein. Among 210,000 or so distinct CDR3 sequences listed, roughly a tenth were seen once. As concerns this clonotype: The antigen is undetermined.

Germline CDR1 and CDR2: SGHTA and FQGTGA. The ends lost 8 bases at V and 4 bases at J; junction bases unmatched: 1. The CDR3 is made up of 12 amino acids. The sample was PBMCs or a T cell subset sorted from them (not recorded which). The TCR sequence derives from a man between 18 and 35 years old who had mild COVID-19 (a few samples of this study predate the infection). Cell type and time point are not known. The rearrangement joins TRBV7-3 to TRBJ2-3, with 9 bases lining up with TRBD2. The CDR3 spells CASGTSSDTQYF. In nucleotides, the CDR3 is TGTGCCAGCGGGACTAGCTCAGATACGCAGTATTTT.